These 32 T cell receptor beta chains were all obtained from the same sample, sequenced in a study of blood T cell repertoires in COVID-19. Repertoires were generated with immunoSEQ multiplex PCR, while TCRdb's copy carries only in-frame clones and drops some. The sample holds around 310,000 clones, roughly 89% seen once. Sequencing was carried out using peripheral blood. These receptor sequences come from a woman aged 40-49 years with COVID-19, enrolled during active disease.

The gene calls are TRBV5-1 and TRBJ2-1; perhaps TRBD1 as D (6 bases). Trimming took off 0 bases at V and 5 bases at J, with 12 bases between the two ends. The CDR3 length is 15 residues. Germline-derived CDR1 and CDR2 are SGHRS and YFSETQ. CDR3 amino acids: CASSLAQGSHNEQFF. DNA of the CDR3: TGCGCCAGCAGCTTGGCACAGGGATCCCACAATGAGCAGTTCTTC. The variable domain in full, with the rest retrieved from reference TRBV5-1 and TRBJ2-1, is KAGVTQTPRYLIKTRGQQVTLSCSPISGHRSVSWYQQTPGQGLQFLFEYFSETQRNKGNFPGRFSGRQFSNSRSEMNVSTLELGDSALYLCASSLAQGSHNEQFFGPGTRLTVL.

The V gene is TRBV5-1, the J gene TRBJ1-2; D is unresolved. From germline, CDR1 is SGHRS and CDR2 YFSETQ. V was shortened by 0 bases and J by 4 bases, with 7 bases between the two germline ends. The CDR3 is 13 residues long. CDR3 sequence (DNA): TGCGCCAGCAGCTTGGGTGAGGGCTATGGCTACACCTTC. It specifies CASSLGEGYGYTF. Combining the CDR3 with reference TRBV5-1 and TRBJ1-2 gives the whole variable domain KAGVTQTPRYLIKTRGQQVTLSCSPISGHRSVSWYQQTPGQGLQFLFEYFSETQRNKGNFPGRFSGRQFSNSRSEMNVSTLELGDSALYLCASSLGEGYGYTFGSGTRLTVV.

This chain uses TRBV18 with TRBJ1-2; D might be TRBD1 (5 bases). The CDR3 covers 14 residues. Trimming pared 5 bases from V and 0 bases from J, leaving 10 bases between. Germline CDR1 and CDR2: KGHSH and LQKENI. The CDR3 sequence: CASSSRVANYGYTF. CDR3 nucleotide sequence: TGTGCCAGCTCATCCAGGGTAGCTAACTATGGCTACACCTTC.

This clone has a single count. This rearrangement joins TRBV5-1 to TRBJ2-7; 7 nucleotides agree with TRBD1. With V trimmed by 7 bases and J by 2 bases, 9 bases remained unmatched. Per the germline V gene, CDR1 is SGHRS and CDR2 is YFSETQ. The CDR3 length is 14 residues. This chain's CDR3 is CASGPLQGTYEQYF. CDR3 nucleotide sequence: TGCGCCAGCGGGCCCTTACAGGGGACCTACGAGCAGTACTTC.

V and J are TRBV5-1 and TRBJ2-2; D remains ambiguous. V lost 2 bases and J lost 6, with 14 bases in between. The CDR3 loop spans 15 amino acids. Germline CDR1 and CDR2: SGHRS and YFSETQ. CDR3 region: CASSLIGDLAGELFF. CDR3 DNA sequence: TGCGCCAGCAGCTTAATAGGCGACTTGGCCGGGGAGCTGTTTTTT.

The chain has TRBV5-6 and TRBJ2-7; 9 bases align to TRBD1. The CDR3 extends over 14 amino acids. CDR1 SGHDT and CDR2 YYEEEE come from the germline V gene. Germline trimming cut 0 bases from V and 3 bases from J; bases unmatched to any gene: 1. The CDR3 DNA reads as TGTGCCAGCAGCTTGGGACAGGGGGACTACGAGCAGTACTTC. Amino acids: CASSLGQGDYEQYF.

This clone occurred a few times. The genes are TRBV5-1 and TRBJ1-4, with a weak D call TRBD1 (6 bases). V was pared by 3 bases and J by 4 bases, with 16 bases between. Germline CDR1 reads SGHRS; CDR2 reads YFSETQ. This CDR3 is built from 16 residues. The CDR3 loop reads CASSSDVRGGNEKLFF. The DNA of the CDR3 is TGCGCCAGCAGCTCCGACGTGAGGGGGGGTAATGAAAAACTGTTTTTT.

V and J are TRBV27 and TRBJ1-2, with D perhaps matching TRBD1 (6 bases). Trimming shortened V by 4 bases and J by 4 bases, and 10 bases separated the two germline ends. The CDR3 spans 13 residues. From germline, CDR1 is MNHEY and CDR2 SMNVEV (reference sequence). The CDR3 DNA follows: TGTGCCAGCAGTTATACAGGGAGCTATGGCTACACCTTC. Its translation is CASSYTGSYGYTF.

The V and J genes are TRBV12-3 or TRBV12-4 and TRBJ2-3, with D perhaps TRBD1 (6 bases). The CDR3 has 13 residues. V shed 9 bases and J shed 1 base, with 11 bases lying between them. The CDR3 coding sequence is TGTGCCAGACAGGGTAATGGCACAGATACGCAGTATTTT. Its translation: CARQGNGTDTQYF.

The J gene is TRBJ1-2, the V gene TRBV5-4; D possibly corresponds to TRBD1 (6 bases). CDR3 size: 15 residues. CDR1 and CDR2 (germline): SGHNT, YYREEE (reference sequence). V shed 2 bases and J shed 8 bases, with 19 bases lying between them. This chain's CDR3 is CASSFDRSPNGGYTF. CDR3 coding DNA: TGTGCCAGCAGCTTCGACAGGTCCCCGAATGGGGGCTACACCTTC.

This rearrangement joins TRBV2 to TRBJ1-1, with TRBD1 matching 8 bases. The germline V gene encodes CDR1 SNHLY and CDR2 FYNNEI. This CDR3 is built from 14 residues. The V gene end was trimmed by 6 bases and the J gene end by 0 bases; junction bases not matched to a gene: 3. This chain's CDR3 is CASSVDRVNTEAFF. The CDR3 DNA follows: TGTGCCAGCAGCGTGGACAGGGTGAACACTGAAGCTTTCTTT.

The chain has TRBV10-3 and TRBJ2-2, with 9 bases fitting TRBD1. This CDR3 spans 16 amino acids. Germline V gene lookup returns CDR1 ENHRY and CDR2 SYGVKD. Losses at the gene ends were 7 bases for V and 1 base for J; bases not matched to a gene: 7. The DNA of the CDR3 is TGTGCCATCAACCCGGACAGGGGCGAGAACACCGGGGAGCTGTTTTTT. Protein product: CAINPDRGENTGELFF.

The chain has TRBV6-5 and TRBJ1-5; 7 nucleotides line up with TRBD1. Per germline, CDR1 MNHEY and CDR2 SVGAGI. This CDR3 is 15 amino acids long. Trimming removed 2 bases from V and 9 bases from J; junction bases left unmatched: 10. The CDR3 nucleotides are TGTGCCAGCAGTTACGGACCAGGGGGAAACGGGCCCCAGCATTTT. It codes for CASSYGPGGNGPQHF.

The chain has TRBV27 and TRBJ2-1; TRBD1 agrees at 8 bases. V trimming: 5 bases; J trimming: 6 bases; junction bases outside the gene matches: 9. The germline gives CDR1 MNHEY, CDR2 SMNVEV (reference sequence). CDR3 length equals 15 residues. DNA for the CDR3: TGTGCCAGCAGTCGGGCAGGGGGCGCGACCAATGAGCAGTTCTTC. Translating it yields CASSRAGGATNEQFF.

This sequence joins TRBV18 and TRBJ1-5, with D possibly matching TRBD1 (5 bases). CDR1 KGHSH and CDR2 LQKENI come from the germline V gene. V lost 6 bases and J 0 bases, leaving 15 bases between the germline ends. The CDR3 loop spans 16 amino acids. The DNA for the CDR3 is TGTGCCAGCTCTCCAGACCGGGGGTCTAGCAATCAGCCCCAGCATTTT. Translated: CASSPDRGSSNQPQHF.

The V gene is TRBV28, the J gene TRBJ1-5; 7 bases map to TRBD1. Germline CDR1 reads MDHEN; CDR2 reads SYDVKM. The CDR3 is 13 residues long. With V trimmed by 6 bases and J by 8 bases, 7 bases remained unmatched. This CDR3 reads CASRQDRVKPQHF. The DNA of the CDR3 is TGTGCCAGCAGACAAGACAGGGTCAAGCCCCAGCATTTT.

This clone turned up a few times. V gene TRBV9 combines with J gene TRBJ2-1, with 7 bases aligning to TRBD1. CDR1 and CDR2 (germline): SGDLS, YYNGEE. With V trimmed by 3 bases and J by 8 bases, 8 bases remained unmatched. This CDR3 has 14 residues. The CDR3 protein is CASSASQGWDEQFF. For the CDR3, the DNA is TGTGCCAGCAGCGCTTCACAGGGGTGGGATGAGCAGTTCTTC.

DNA of the CDR3: TGTGCCAGCGGCGGACAGTTTTACGAGCAGTACTTC. It encodes CASGGQFYEQYF. V usage is TRBV28 and J usage is TRBJ2-7; weak D call: TRBD1 (6 bases). Germline-derived CDR1 and CDR2 are MDHEN and SYDVKM. CDR3 length equals 12 residues. Trimming took off 8 bases at V and 4 bases at J, with 12 bases between the two ends.

The chain combines TRBV14 with TRBJ1-1; D remains ambiguous. Germline V gene lookup returns CDR1 SGHDN and CDR2 FVKESK. This CDR3 contains 15 residues. V lost 4 bases to trimming and J lost 5 bases, with 17 bases between them. Here the CDR3 reads CASSPVTGFKTEAFF. The CDR3 DNA reads TGTGCCAGCAGCCCGGTTACCGGGTTCAAAACTGAAGCTTTCTTT. The complete variable domain, with remaining parts taken from reference TRBV14 and TRBJ1-1, reads EAGVTQFPSHSVIEKGQTVTLRCDPISGHDNLYWYRRVMGKEIKFLLHFVKESKQDESGMPNNRFLAERTGGTYSTLKVQPAELEDSGVYFCASSPVTGFKTEAFFGQGTRLTVV.

The genes are TRBV5-5 and TRBJ2-3; 12 nucleotides line up with TRBD2. Germline loops: CDR1 SGHKS, CDR2 YYEKEE (reference sequence). Trimming took 4 bases from V and 3 from J; bases not matched to a gene: 6. The CDR3 runs to 16 residues. The CDR3 reads CASSHSGTSGTDTQYF. In DNA form, the CDR3 reads TGTGCCAGCAGCCATTCCGGGACTAGCGGGACAGATACGCAGTATTTT.

The chain combines TRBV19 with TRBJ1-2; D unresolved. V was shortened by 6 bases and J by 13 bases, with 27 bases between the two germline ends. The CDR3 has 15 residues. Per germline, CDR1 LNHDA and CDR2 SQIVND (reference sequence). The CDR3: CASSPPPTFGLSPTF. In DNA form, the CDR3 reads TGTGCCAGTAGCCCTCCGCCGACTTTTGGACTGTCGCCCACCTTC.

This chain links TRBV5-1 with TRBJ2-2; no clear D gene. Trimming removed 2 bases at V and 3 bases at J, with 11 bases between. The CDR3 is 15 residues long. Germline loops: CDR1 SGHRS, CDR2 YFSETQ. CDR3: CASSFLQPDTGELFF. The CDR3 bases are TGCGCCAGCAGCTTCCTCCAACCGGACACCGGGGAGCTGTTTTTT.

The gene calls are TRBV18 and TRBJ1-4, with D perhaps TRBD1 (5 bases). The CDR3 runs 12 residues. The germline gives CDR1 KGHSH, CDR2 LQKENI. Trimming pared 8 bases from V and 6 bases from J, leaving 10 bases between. The CDR3 loop is CASRTGDEKLFF. The CDR3 region has the DNA TGTGCCAGCCGAACGGGGGATGAAAAACTGTTTTTT.

The rearrangement joins TRBV27 to TRBJ2-3; D is possibly TRBD1 (6 bases). The CDR3 runs 16 residues. V lost 1 base to trimming and J lost 0 bases, with 11 bases between them. CDR1 is MNHEY, CDR2 SMNVEV, per germline (reference sequence). The CDR3 loop reads CASSLFRTESTDTQYF. CDR3 in DNA: TGTGCCAGCAGTTTATTCCGGACAGAGAGCACAGATACGCAGTATTTT.

The chain carries TRBV19 and TRBJ2-3, with a weak D call TRBD2 (7 bases). V was clipped by 11 bases and J by 2 bases, with 14 bases between them. Germline V gives CDR1 LNHDA, CDR2 SQIVND (reference sequence). The CDR3 is 13 amino acids. CDR3 residues: CAVRGPSTDTQYF. CDR3 in DNA: TGTGCCGTGCGGGGGCCGTCCACAGATACGCAGTATTTT. The variable domain in full, completed from reference TRBV19 and TRBJ2-3, reads DGGITQSPKYLFRKEGQNVTLSCEQNLNHDAMYWYRQDPGQGLRLIYYSQIVNDFQKGDIAEGYSVSREKKESFPLTVTSAQKNPTAFYLCAVRGPSTDTQYFGPGTRLTVL.

Only one count was recorded for this clone. This chain uses TRBV9 with TRBJ1-2; 9 bases agree with TRBD1. Germline CDR1 SGDLS, CDR2 YYNGEE. V lost 4 bases and J lost 5; bases outside the gene matches: 15. The CDR3 covers 17 residues. The CDR3: CASSPGNLTGGRYGYTF. The CDR3 nucleotides read TGTGCCAGCAGCCCTGGAAACTTGACAGGGGGAAGATATGGCTACACCTTC.

This sequence joins TRBV15 and TRBJ2-7; the match to TRBD1 covers 8 bases. Germline-derived CDR1 and CDR2 are LNHNV and YYDKDF (reference sequence). The CDR3 consists of 19 residues. The ends lost 3 bases at V and 1 base at J; junction bases unmatched: 17. DNA for the CDR3: TGTGCCACCAGCAGTGCCGGACAGGGTCTTATCCCCGTTTCCTACGAGCAGTACTTC. Amino acid sequence: CATSSAGQGLIPVSYEQYF.

V and J are TRBV15 and TRBJ2-5; unclear D gene. There are 16 residues in the CDR3. Germline V gene data show CDR1 as LNHNV and CDR2 as YYDKDF (reference sequence). Trimming removed 0 bases at V and 5 bases at J, with 16 bases between. The chain's CDR3 is CATSRERASLQETQYF. DNA of the CDR3: TGTGCCACCAGCAGAGAGCGTGCTAGTCTCCAGGAGACCCAGTACTTC.

J is TRBJ1-1 and V is TRBV3-1 (or the pseudogene TRBV3-2), with TRBD1 identical over 8 bases. Trimming removed 1 base from V and 7 bases from J; junction bases left unmatched: 5. Germline values: CDR1 LGHDT, CDR2 YNNKEL (reference sequence). The CDR3 loop spans 14 amino acids. CDR3 DNA: TGTGCCAGCAGCCAAGGGGGACAGGCGGTTGAAGCTTTCTTT. This translates into CASSQGGQAVEAFF.

The chain employs TRBV28 and TRBJ2-2; 8 bases are a match to TRBD1. The junction had 4 bases not matched to a gene; V was cut back by 6 bases and J by 1 base. Germline V lookup: CDR1 MDHEN, CDR2 SYDVKM. This CDR3 spans 15 amino acids. For the CDR3, the DNA is TGTGCCAGCAGACTACAGGGGGAGAACACCGGGGAGCTGTTTTTT. This encodes CASRLQGENTGELFF.

The V gene is TRBV27, the J gene TRBJ1-6; possible D gene TRBD1, 5 bases. This CDR3 spans 15 amino acids. With 2 bases removed from V and 9 bases from J, the gap between germline ends came to 14 bases. Germline CDR1 and CDR2: MNHEY and SMNVEV (reference sequence). The CDR3 bases are TGTGCCAGCAGTTTAGGGGTAGGGGCCCGTTCACCCCTCCACTTT. Its translation: CASSLGVGARSPLHF.

V is TRBV5-1 and J is TRBJ1-2; 8 bases are shared with TRBD1. The CDR3 extends over 12 amino acids. The junction had 3 bases not matched to a gene; V was cut back by 3 bases and J by 8 bases. Germline CDR1 SGHRS, CDR2 YFSETQ. The CDR3 sequence: CASSSGQEGYTF. CDR3 sequence (DNA): TGCGCCAGCAGCTCGGGACAGGAAGGCTACACCTTC.